The 27 T cell receptor beta chains below all came from one sample that was sequenced in a study of technical replicates of blood from a handful of donors. Here immunoSEQ multiplex PCR was the method, and the copy in TCRdb shows in-frame clones only, minus some. This table has roughly 80,000 clones, around 91% appearing once. Sequenced sample: T cells isolated from PBMCs. The receptor source for this set is a human donor in good health.

The CDR3, as DNA: TGCGCCAGCAGCTTGGGGAGGGTAGAGACCCAGTACTTC. It codes for CASSLGRVETQYF. J is TRBJ2-5 and V is TRBV5-1; TRBD2 is a possible D gene (6 bases). The germline V gene encodes CDR1 SGHRS and CDR2 YFSETQ. The CDR3 has 13 amino acids. Trimming took off 0 bases at V and 4 bases at J, with 7 bases between the two ends.

The sample holds one count of this clone. The V call is TRBV5-1, the J call TRBJ2-3; D remains unclear. From germline, CDR1 is SGHRS and CDR2 YFSETQ. The length of the CDR3 is 15 residues. With 5 bases removed from V and 7 bases from J, the gap between germline ends came to 20 bases. The CDR3 DNA follows: TGCGCCAGCAGTTTGTTACTTTCTCCGATGTATACGCAGTATTTT. Protein product: CASSLLLSPMYTQYF. The complete variable domain, with remaining parts taken from reference TRBV5-1 and TRBJ2-3, reads KAGVTQTPRYLIKTRGQQVTLSCSPISGHRSVSWYQQTPGQGLQFLFEYFSETQRNKGNFPGRFSGRQFSNSRSEMNVSTLELGDSALYLCASSLLLSPMYTQYFGPGTRLTVL.

The chain uses TRBV27 and TRBJ2-1, with 9 nucleotides matching TRBD2. J was trimmed by 7 bases and V by 6 bases; bases with no gene match: 7. Germline V gene data show CDR1 as MNHEY and CDR2 as SMNVEV (reference sequence). The CDR3 totals 14 residues. The CDR3 DNA reads TGTGCCAGCAGCCATAGCGGGAGCCGTAATGAGCAGTTCTTC. As protein: CASSHSGSRNEQFF.

The chain uses TRBV7-9 and TRBJ1-3; 7 nucleotides align to TRBD1. Losses at the gene ends were 5 bases for V and 0 bases for J; bases not matched to a gene: 4. The CDR3 runs to 15 residues. CDR1 and CDR2 from the germline V gene are SEHNR and FQNEAQ (reference sequence). The CDR3 is CASSLGTVSGNTIYF. CDR3 nucleotide sequence: TGTGCCAGCAGCCTCGGGACAGTCTCTGGAAACACCATATATTTT. The full variable domain, in which reference TRBV7-9 and TRBJ1-3 provide the parts outside the CDR3, is DTGVSQNPRHKITKRGQNVTFRCDPISEHNRLYWYRQTLGQGPEFLTYFQNEAQLEKSRLLSDRFSAERPKGSFSTLEIQRTEQGDSAMYLCASSLGTVSGNTIYFGEGSWLTVV.

The rearrangement links TRBV5-1 to TRBJ2-3; 8 bases fit TRBD1. The V gene's germline CDR1 is SGHRS and CDR2 YFSETQ. The CDR3 is 15 amino acids. V lost 4 bases, J lost 3 bases, and 7 bases stayed unmatched. In nucleotides, the CDR3 is TGCGCCAGCAGCCTCCGACAGGGGAGGACAGATACGCAGTATTTT. It specifies CASSLRQGRTDTQYF.

The chain carries TRBV27 and TRBJ2-7, with D possibly being TRBD2 (5 bases). Per germline, CDR1 MNHEY and CDR2 SMNVEV (reference sequence). The V end lost 6 bases, the J end lost 5 bases, and 17 bases lay between the germline ends. The CDR3 runs to 14 residues. Here the CDR3 reads CASRQGWPGNEQYF. The CDR3, as DNA: TGTGCCAGCAGACAAGGCTGGCCGGGAAACGAGCAGTACTTC.

J is TRBJ1-1 and V is TRBV4-1; D is undetermined. This CDR3 is built from 13 residues. V dropped 0 bases and J dropped 10 bases, with 12 bases sitting between them. Germline CDR1 and CDR2: MGHRA and YSYEKL. The CDR3 DNA is TGCGCCAGCAGCCAAGAAGAGGCACTCGTAGCTTTCTTT. Its translation is CASSQEEALVAFF.

The rearrangement joins TRBV4-1 to TRBJ1-3, with D uncertain. The CDR3 spans 14 residues. Trimming removed 0 bases from V and 6 bases from J, with 9 bases in between. Germline loops: CDR1 MGHRA, CDR2 YSYEKL. CDR3 region: CASSQEGLANTIYF. CDR3 nucleotide sequence: TGCGCCAGCAGCCAAGAGGGCCTAGCAAACACCATATATTTT.

This chain connects TRBV2 to TRBJ1-1; 7 bases match TRBD1. The CDR3 extends over 17 amino acids. The V gene's germline CDR1 is SNHLY and CDR2 FYNNEI. Trimming removed 6 bases from V and 3 bases from J; junction bases left unmatched: 16. CDR3 DNA: TGTGCCAGCAGGCGGTGGGGGACAGCGAAAGTGGACACTGAAGCTTTCTTT. This codes for CASRRWGTAKVDTEAFF.

This chain links TRBV6-5 with TRBJ2-2; TRBD1 aligns across 7 bases. This CDR3 is built from 14 residues. The V gene's germline CDR1 is MNHEY and CDR2 SVGAGI. V was clipped by 4 bases and J by 1 base; unmatched bases: 0. CDR3 region: CASSWDRNTGELFF. The DNA of the CDR3 is TGTGCCAGCAGTTGGGACAGGAACACCGGGGAGCTGTTTTTT.

This rearrangement joins TRBV11-3 to TRBJ1-4, with 9 nucleotides matching TRBD1. The CDR3 has 15 residues. The trim removed 6 bases at V and 8 bases at J, leaving 10 bases unmatched. CDR1 SGHNT and CDR2 YENEEA come from the germline V gene. CDR3 DNA: TGTGCCAGCAGGGCCCTCCGGGACAGGGACGAAAAACTGTTTTTT. Translating gives CASRALRDRDEKLFF.

The J gene is TRBJ2-7, the V gene TRBV5-1; TRBD2 aligns across 7 bases. The V gene's germline CDR1 is SGHRS and CDR2 YFSETQ. This CDR3 is built from 13 residues. J was trimmed by 0 bases and V by 3 bases; bases with no gene match: 0. CDR3 nucleotides: TGCGCCAGCAGCTGGGACTACTCCTACGAGCAGTACTTC. Protein: CASSWDYSYEQYF.

The rearrangement uses TRBV5-1 and TRBJ2-7; 8 bases agree with TRBD2. Germline V gene sequence: CDR1 SGHRS, CDR2 YFSETQ. This CDR3 is 12 amino acids long. With V trimmed by 4 bases and J by 6 bases, 3 bases remained unmatched. The DNA for the CDR3 is TGCGCCAGCAGCCTCAGCGGGGGCGAGCAGTACTTC. Translating it yields CASSLSGGEQYF.

This rearrangement joins TRBV7-3 to TRBJ2-7, with 8 positions matching TRBD1. Per the germline V gene, CDR1 is SGHTA and CDR2 is FQGTGA. The CDR3 is 15 residues long. With 0 bases clipped from V and 3 bases from J, the junction kept 4 bases outside the gene matches. This CDR3 reads CASSLTAGTGYEQYF. Here the CDR3 DNA reads TGTGCCAGCAGCTTAACGGCCGGGACAGGCTACGAGCAGTACTTC.

The chain is built from TRBV11-2 and TRBJ2-3; D not certain. V shed 3 bases and J shed 6 bases, with 4 bases lying between them. Germline CDR1 reads SGHAT; CDR2 reads FQNNGV. The CDR3 is made up of 11 amino acids. This chain's CDR3 is CASSLRDTQYF. In DNA form, the CDR3 reads TGTGCCAGCAGCTTGCGCGATACGCAGTATTTT.

This clone occurred a few times. Written as DNA, the CDR3 is TGTGCCACCAGCAGAGATCTTTCGTCCACTGAAGCTTTCTTT. It specifies CATSRDLSSTEAFF. This sequence joins TRBV15 and TRBJ1-1, with no clear D. Germline-derived CDR1 and CDR2 are LNHNV and YYDKDF (reference sequence). CDR3 length: 14 amino acids. V lost 0 bases and J lost 4, with 9 bases in between.

For the CDR3, the DNA is TGTGCCAGCGCTGGAGGCCGGTTTACTGAAGCTTTCTTT. Translation gives CASAGGRFTEAFF. This chain links TRBV6-5 with TRBJ1-1; D unclear. The CDR3 covers 13 residues. The germline V gene has CDR1 MNHEY and CDR2 SVGAGI. Trimming left V 8 bases short and J 5 bases short, with 15 bases between.

The chain has TRBV28 and TRBJ1-5; 8 nucleotides line up with TRBD1. In germline, CDR1 is MDHEN, CDR2 SYDVKM. The trim removed 6 bases at V and 2 bases at J, leaving 6 bases unmatched. The CDR3 covers 15 residues. This chain's CDR3 is CASRPTGDGNQPQHF. CDR3 DNA sequence: TGTGCCAGCAGGCCGACAGGGGATGGCAATCAGCCCCAGCATTTT.

This sequence joins TRBV2 and TRBJ2-7; 8 bases align to TRBD2. V dropped 0 bases and J dropped 6; count of bases not matched to a gene: 4. The CDR3 is 14 residues long. Germline CDR1 is SNHLY and CDR2 is FYNNEI. Here the CDR3 reads CASSEAPGRGEQYF. The CDR3, as DNA: TGTGCCAGCAGTGAAGCGCCCGGGAGGGGCGAGCAGTACTTC.

J is TRBJ2-5 and V is TRBV29-1; a weak D match, TRBD2 (5 bases). Germline V lookup: CDR1 SQVTM, CDR2 ANQGSEA. This CDR3 has 14 residues. The V and J ends lost 6 bases and 3 bases respectively, with 17 bases between them. CDR3 bases: TGCAGCGTCGACTGGACTGTTGGTGAAGAGACCCAGTACTTC. It encodes CSVDWTVGEETQYF.

This rearrangement joins TRBV10-3 to TRBJ2-3; possible D gene TRBD2, 6 bases. V was clipped by 4 bases and J by 0 bases, with 14 bases between them. The CDR3 is 16 residues long. CDR1 is ENHRY and CDR2 is SYGVKD in the germline V gene. The CDR3 sequence: CAISGDPGTSTDTQYF. The CDR3 DNA follows: TGTGCCATCAGTGGGGACCCAGGGACTAGCACAGATACGCAGTATTTT.

V usage is TRBV2 and J usage is TRBJ1-1; D call uncertain. The CDR3 loop spans 15 amino acids. V was trimmed by 1 base and J by 0 bases, leaving 9 bases between them. Germline CDR1 is SNHLY and CDR2 is FYNNEI. CDR3: CASSEDAVMNTEAFF. The CDR3 DNA is TGTGCCAGCAGTGAAGATGCAGTTATGAACACTGAAGCTTTCTTT.

The genes are TRBV27 and TRBJ2-5, with D possibly TRBD2 on 6 matching bases. Germline V lookup: CDR1 MNHEY, CDR2 SMNVEV (reference sequence). The CDR3 extends over 12 amino acids. The V gene lost 8 bases and the J gene lost 8 bases, with 15 bases spanning the gap. Here the CDR3 reads CASRRDFETQYF. CDR3 in DNA: TGTGCCAGCCGCCGGGACTTTGAAACCCAGTACTTC.

V and J are TRBV7-3 and TRBJ2-2; D possibly corresponds to TRBD2 (5 bases). The CDR3 has 14 amino acids. Germline V gives CDR1 SGHTA, CDR2 FQGTGA. The germline V and J ends were trimmed by 6 bases and 0 bases, with 8 bases remaining between them. This chain's CDR3 is CASRTSSNTGELFF. For the CDR3, the DNA is TGTGCCAGCAGAACTAGTTCGAACACCGGGGAGCTGTTTTTT.

The CDR3 coding sequence is TGCGCCAGCAGCCAAGCCCTGGGGGGGGGCAATCAGCCCCAGCATTTT. It specifies CASSQALGGGNQPQHF. The chain couples TRBV4-1 to TRBJ1-5; perhaps TRBD1 as D (5 bases). Between the trimmed V and J ends, which lost 1 base and 2 bases, there was a span of 12 bases. The length of the CDR3 is 16 residues. In germline, CDR1 is MGHRA, CDR2 YSYEKL.

This chain connects TRBV29-1 to TRBJ1-4; D perhaps matches TRBD1 (6 bases). The germline V and J ends were trimmed by 0 bases and 7 bases, with 12 bases remaining between them. The CDR3 consists of 14 residues. Per germline, CDR1 SQVTM and CDR2 ANQGSEA. The CDR3 is CSVEEFGGAEKLFF. The CDR3 nucleotides read TGCAGCGTTGAAGAGTTCGGGGGGGCTGAAAAACTGTTTTTT.

V is TRBV5-1 and J is TRBJ1-1; D not certain. Per germline, CDR1 SGHRS and CDR2 YFSETQ. The CDR3 covers 12 residues. V was pared by 0 bases and J by 4 bases, with 4 bases between. The chain's CDR3 is CASSLDSTEAFF. CDR3 nucleotides: TGCGCCAGCAGCTTGGACAGCACTGAAGCTTTCTTT.